A single sample gave rise to the 28 T cell receptor beta chains below, sequenced in a study of technical replicates of blood from several donors listed by TCRdb under 2017. The method behind the library was the immunoSEQ multiplex PCR assay. TCRdb limited this immuneACCESS table to in-frame rearrangements with V and J called. A share of clones is missing; checked studies link under half to unresolved V genes, and the rest is unexplained. This sample gives around 63,000 clones in total; approximately 92% of them show up just once. About 4.5% of the sample rests with the top ten. What was sequenced was PBMCs. The receptors stem from a human donor in good health. Some clones in this sample may be carry-over from other donors' samples.

The chain couples TRBV7-9 to TRBJ1-4; D is perhaps TRBD1 (6 bases). This CDR3 spans 15 amino acids. Germline CDR1 reads SEHNR; CDR2 reads FQNEAQ (reference sequence). Trimming left V 4 bases short and J 7 bases short, with 16 bases between. CDR3 sequence (DNA): TGTGCCAGCAGCTCCGGGGACATCCCAAGTGAAAAACTGTTTTTT. Amino acids: CASSSGDIPSEKLFF.

The CDR3 loop is CASTSGANEKLFF. The CDR3 coding sequence is TGTGCCAGCACCTCGGGGGCTAATGAAAAACTGTTTTTT. V and J are TRBV5-5 and TRBJ1-4, with TRBD1 as a possible D gene (5 bases). CDR1 SGHKS and CDR2 YYEKEE come from the germline V gene (reference sequence). Trimming pared 6 bases from V and 3 bases from J, leaving 9 bases between. The CDR3 is made up of 13 amino acids.

This chain connects TRBV11-2 to TRBJ1-2; possibly TRBD1 for D (5 bases). Germline V gene sequence: CDR1 SGHAT, CDR2 FQNNGV. Trimming took off 0 bases at V and 4 bases at J, with 9 bases between the two ends. The CDR3 contains 14 residues. The CDR3 region has the DNA TGTGCCAGCAGCTTAGAGCAGGGCTCCTATGGCTACACCTTC. Protein product: CASSLEQGSYGYTF.

This clone showed up just a few times. The V call is TRBV27, the J call TRBJ2-5; 9 nucleotides match TRBD2. CDR3 size: 16 residues. Germline CDR1 and CDR2: MNHEY and SMNVEV (reference sequence). With V trimmed by 0 bases and J by 4 bases, 6 bases remained unmatched. In DNA, the CDR3 is TGTGCCAGCAGTTTATCGGTAGCGGGGGTTTCAGAGACCCAGTACTTC. Translation gives CASSLSVAGVSETQYF.

The chain uses TRBV11-2 and TRBJ2-7; D unresolved. The CDR3 has 15 residues. V was shortened by 0 bases and J by 0 bases, with 9 bases between the two germline ends. In germline, CDR1 is SGHAT, CDR2 FQNNGV. CDR3 nucleotides: TGTGCCAGCAGCTTAGAATCGTCCAGCTCCTACGAGCAGTACTTC. Its translation: CASSLESSSSYEQYF. Using reference TRBV11-2 and TRBJ2-7 for the parts outside the CDR3, the full variable domain is EAGVAQSPRYKIIEKRQSVAFWCNPISGHATLYWYQQILGQGPKLLIQFQNNGVVDDSQLPKDRFSAERLKGVDSTLKIQPAKLEDSAVYLCASSLESSSSYEQYFGPGTRLTVT.

This sequence joins TRBV30 and TRBJ2-5, with 7 bases identical to TRBD2. The germline gives CDR1 GTSNPN, CDR2 SVGIG (reference sequence). The CDR3 sequence is 13 residues long. With V trimmed by 7 bases and J by 7 bases, 12 bases remained unmatched. DNA for the CDR3: TGTGCCTCCCAAACTAGCCCGGGAGGGACCCAGTACTTC. Its translation: CASQTSPGGTQYF.

In this sample, this clone turned up once. The chain is built from TRBV7-2 and TRBJ1-2, with D maybe TRBD1 (6 bases). This CDR3 has 14 residues. V was shortened by 5 bases and J by 8 bases, with 18 bases between the two germline ends. Germline V lookup: CDR1 SGHTA, CDR2 FQGNSA. The CDR3 here is CASSAPGQTNGYTF. CDR3 bases: TGTGCCAGCAGCGCACCCGGACAGACTAACGGCTACACCTTC.

A word on this clone: No DNA is shown, since the ends of the CDR3 on it are uncertain; the CDR3 is the one TCRdb lists. The chain uses TRBV21-1 and TRBJ1-5. TRBV21-1 is listed as a pseudogene. The CDR3 extends over 16 residues, inclusive of both ends. The CDR3 region is CASSKWAEGSNQPQHF.

This clone was seen only once. The rearrangement joins TRBV6-5 to TRBJ1-1; unclear D gene. Trimming removed 3 bases at V and 5 bases at J, with 13 bases between. CDR1 is MNHEY, CDR2 SVGAGI, per germline. The CDR3 is 14 amino acids. The CDR3 region is CASSYGGEITEAFF. CDR3 coding DNA: TGTGCCAGCAGTTATGGCGGTGAAATAACTGAAGCTTTCTTT.

This clone has only a few counts. The V call is TRBV10-1, the J call TRBJ2-2, with 12 bases lining up with TRBD2. CDR1 is WNHNN and CDR2 is SYGVQD in the germline V gene (reference sequence). This CDR3 has 17 amino acids. Unmatched junction bases numbered 15, after V lost 10 bases and J lost 6 bases. CDR3 DNA sequence: TGCGCCACCCATAACCCAGGACTAGCGGGAAAGGCCGGGGAGCTGTTTTTT. Its translation is CATHNPGLAGKAGELFF.

The chain uses TRBV7-7 and TRBJ1-6; D not certain. This CDR3 contains 13 residues. Germline-derived CDR1 and CDR2 are SSHAT and FNYEAQ (reference sequence). Trimming stripped 6 bases from V and 13 bases from J, with 16 bases between. This CDR3 reads CASSINQQSPLHF. The CDR3 DNA is TGTGCCAGCAGTATCAACCAACAGAGCCCCCTCCACTTT.

The chain carries TRBV6-5 and TRBJ2-5, with 9 bases matching TRBD1. CDR1 MNHEY and CDR2 SVGAGI come from the germline V gene. This CDR3 region has 13 residues. The V and J ends lost 6 bases and 4 bases, in that order; junction bases with no gene match: 3. CDR3 sequence (DNA): TGTGCCAGCAGGGGGACAGGGACAGAGACCCAGTACTTC. Its protein is CASRGTGTETQYF.

This clone was found once. V is TRBV6-6 and J is TRBJ2-5, with 8 nucleotides matching TRBD2. CDR1 MNHNY and CDR2 SVGAGI come from the germline V gene (reference sequence). The CDR3 extends over 14 amino acids. Unmatched junction bases numbered 7, after V lost 5 bases and J lost 5 bases. CDR3 region: CASSSPGGPETQYF. CDR3 nucleotides: TGTGCCAGCAGTAGCCCGGGGGGGCCGGAGACCCAGTACTTC.

The chain links TRBV7-2 to TRBJ2-2, with 7 bases that match TRBD2. CDR3 length equals 16 residues. CDR1 SGHTA and CDR2 FQGNSA come from the germline V gene. V lost 0 bases, J lost 5 bases, and 6 bases stayed unmatched. DNA of the CDR3: TGTGCCAGCAGCTTAGCGGCGGGGCGGGGGACCGGGGAGCTGTTTTTT. As protein: CASSLAAGRGTGELFF.

The table lists this clone with a count of one. DNA of the CDR3: TGTGCCAGCAGCTTACAGGGAGACTATGGCTACACCTTC. Translated: CASSLQGDYGYTF. V gene TRBV5-5 combines with J gene TRBJ1-2, with D perhaps matching TRBD1 (6 bases). Trimming left V 2 bases short and J 3 bases short, with 8 bases between. From germline, CDR1 is SGHKS and CDR2 YYEKEE (reference sequence). The length of the CDR3 is 13 residues. The full variable domain, its missing parts supplied by reference TRBV5-5 and TRBJ1-2, is DAGVTQSPTHLIKTRGQQVTLRCSPISGHKSVSWYQQVLGQGPQFIFQYYEKEERGRGNFPDRFSARQFPNYSSELNVNALLLGDSALYLCASSLQGDYGYTFGSGTRLTVV.

V is TRBV2 and J is TRBJ2-3, with 13 bases lining up with TRBD2. Germline V lookup: CDR1 SNHLY, CDR2 FYNNEI. CDR3 length: 16 amino acids. V was pared by 4 bases and J by 3 bases, with 4 bases of the junction left unmatched. DNA for the CDR3: TGTGCCAGCAGTGCCCGACTAGCGGGGGGAACAGATACGCAGTATTTT. Translated: CASSARLAGGTDTQYF.

This clone qualifies as medium-sized. CDR3 in amino acids: CASSQTGTGGYGGELFF. CDR3 coding DNA: TGTGCCAGCAGCCAAACCGGGACAGGGGGCTACGGCGGGGAGCTGTTTTTT. V gene TRBV27 combines with J gene TRBJ2-2, with TRBD1 matching over 12 bases. The CDR3 runs to 17 residues. V trimming: 6 bases; J trimming: 7 bases; junction bases outside the gene matches: 12. Germline V gene lookup returns CDR1 MNHEY and CDR2 SMNVEV (reference sequence).

This chain uses TRBV5-1 with TRBJ2-1, with D tentatively TRBD1 (5 bases). Trimming shortened V by 1 base and J by 4 bases, and 15 bases separated the two germline ends. This CDR3 comprises 16 residues. Germline loops: CDR1 SGHRS, CDR2 YFSETQ. The CDR3 nucleotides are TGCGCCAGCAGCTTGTCAGGGCTAACAAAGTACAATGAGCAGTTCTTC. Residues: CASSLSGLTKYNEQFF.

In DNA, the CDR3 is TGTGCCAGCACCCCGGGGGACTTTTACAATGAGCAGTTCTTC. This gives the protein CASTPGDFYNEQFF. The J gene is TRBJ2-1, the V gene TRBV6-5; possibly TRBD2 for D (6 bases). Between the trimmed V and J ends, which lost 7 bases and 4 bases, there was a span of 14 bases. Germline V gene data show CDR1 as MNHEY and CDR2 as SVGAGI. This CDR3 spans 14 amino acids.

The chain carries TRBV28 and TRBJ1-2; maybe TRBD1 (5 bases). CDR1 is MDHEN, CDR2 SYDVKM, per germline. V shed 6 bases and J shed 7 bases, with 15 bases lying between them. CDR3 size: 13 residues. CDR3 sequence (DNA): TGTGCCAGCAGCCAAGGTGGCAGGGCTGGCTACACCTTC. Its translation is CASSQGGRAGYTF.

This clone was detected once. The J gene is TRBJ1-2, the V gene TRBV6-5, with a weak D call TRBD1 (5 bases). The CDR3 sequence is 15 residues long. V lost 4 bases and J lost 8, with 20 bases in between. Germline V gives CDR1 MNHEY, CDR2 SVGAGI. The CDR3 nucleotides read TGTGCCAGCAGTTCCCCCGGGACTCGACGGGGCGGCTACACCTTC. This gives the protein CASSSPGTRRGGYTF.

J is TRBJ2-1 and V is TRBV7-3, with 12 bases aligning to TRBD2. The CDR3 is 16 amino acids. The germline CDR1 and CDR2 sequences are SGHTA and FQGTGA. With 4 bases clipped from V and 7 bases from J, the junction kept 8 bases outside the gene matches. In DNA form, the CDR3 reads TGTGCCAGCAGCTCAAAGACTAGCGGGAGTAGGAATGAGCAGTTCTTC. It codes for CASSSKTSGSRNEQFF.

The genes are TRBV9 and TRBJ2-7; D is perhaps TRBD1 (6 bases). This CDR3 spans 16 amino acids. The ends were cut back, 4 bases at V and 2 bases at J, with 19 bases in the middle. Germline-derived CDR1 and CDR2 are SGDLS and YYNGEE. DNA of the CDR3: TGTGCCAGCAGCCGGGGCATGGGGACACTTCCCTACGAGCAGTACTTC. It specifies CASSRGMGTLPYEQYF.

V is TRBV2 and J is TRBJ2-7, with TRBD2 matching 8 bases. The length of the CDR3 is 14 residues. V gave up 6 bases and J gave up 3 bases; unmatched junction bases: 7. Germline V gene data show CDR1 as SNHLY and CDR2 as FYNNEI. CDR3 in amino acids: CASRIGTSYYEQYF. In nucleotides, the CDR3 is TGTGCCAGCAGGATCGGGACTAGTTACTACGAGCAGTACTTC.

The J gene is TRBJ1-1, the V gene TRBV5-1; 9 bases fit TRBD1. Germline V lookup: CDR1 SGHRS, CDR2 YFSETQ. The ends lost 2 bases at V and 1 base at J; junction bases unmatched: 3. This CDR3 is 15 amino acids long. The CDR3, as DNA: TGCGCCAGCAGCTTCACAGGGGGCCAGAACACTGAAGCTTTCTTT. It codes for CASSFTGGQNTEAFF.

J is TRBJ2-7 and V is TRBV9; 7 bases line up with TRBD1. V lost 0 bases and J lost 6; bases outside the gene matches: 3. The length of the CDR3 is 13 residues. The germline gives CDR1 SGDLS, CDR2 YYNGEE. CDR3 in DNA: TGTGCCAGCAGCGTAGTAGGGGGCGGCGAGCAGTACTTC. Its translation is CASSVVGGGEQYF.

Regarding this clone: An end of the junction differs from the germline gene, which may be a read error. This chain connects TRBV4-2 to TRBJ2-5; the D is unclear. CDR1 and CDR2 from the germline V gene are LGHNA and YNFKEQ. The CDR3 is made up of 13 amino acids. CDR3 protein: CASSQDRERMENF. The CDR3 bases are TGTGCCAGCAGCCAAGATAGAGAAAGAATGGAGAACTTC.

This clone appeared once. This chain links TRBV5-1 with TRBJ2-1; 9 bases agree with TRBD2. Germline V lookup: CDR1 SGHRS, CDR2 YFSETQ. The CDR3 loop spans 16 amino acids. V trimming: 4 bases; J trimming: 6 bases; junction bases outside the gene matches: 11. The CDR3 region has the DNA TGCGCCAGCAGCCCCGCGAGTGCGGGAGGGCGCAATGAGCAGTTCTTC. Amino acid sequence: CASSPASAGGRNEQFF. Full variable domain (remainder filled in from reference TRBV5-1 and TRBJ2-1): KAGVTQTPRYLIKTRGQQVTLSCSPISGHRSVSWYQQTPGQGLQFLFEYFSETQRNKGNFPGRFSGRQFSNSRSEMNVSTLELGDSALYLCASSPASAGGRNEQFFGPGTRLTVL.